This paragraph reports one T cell receptor beta chain. The sample belongs to a study of T-cell reconstitution after alpha-beta-depleted transplantation in children. The CDR3 is 17 amino acids. The V segment lost 6 bases and the J segment 5 bases; nucleotides outside the gene matches: 14. Unique molecular identifiers tagged the TCRbeta library. From the PCR reads, TCRdb called clonotypes with MiXCR, one entry per CDR3 protein. The top ten clones hold over 9.5% of a sample with some 280,000 distinct CDR3 sequences, 9.9% of them seen once. The sequenced sample was PBMCs from the stem cell graft donor, obtained from the stem cell graft. The origin of this receptor is a human donor who donated a stem cell graft to a child with SCID. The chain combines TRBV12-3 or TRBV12-4 with TRBJ2-5; 11 bases align to TRBD1. The CDR3 protein is CASSRDRGFLVGETQYF. CDR3 DNA sequence: TGTGCCAGCAGCCGGGACAGGGGGTTTCTTGTTGGGGAGACCCAGTACTTC.